Following are 3 T cell receptor beta chains from one sample sequenced in a study of molecular identifiers for immune sequencing clone quantification (dated by TCRdb to between 2018 and 2020). Library creation used PCR. Sequenced on an Illumina MiSeq. TCRdb passed the public sequencing reads through fastp at Q25 and MiXCR, retaining productive beta sequences. Each CDR3 protein gets just one entry, which takes the most common genes and DNA from the rows behind it. The sample has over 35,000 distinct CDR3 sequences on record, roughly 20% of them singletons. The ten largest clones take up more than 6% of the sample. The source material was naive CD8+ T cells from blood, with Jurkat cell RNA spiked in. The cell subset or site label for this specimen denotes: FACS-sorted CD8+CD4-CCR7+CD45RA+ naive T cells. The receptors shown here come from a human donor in good health. Some libraries in this study had Jurkat cell RNA spiked in.

The rearrangement uses TRBV28 and TRBJ2-1, with D perhaps TRBD2 (11 bases). The CDR3 consists of 21 residues. Germline V CDR1 and CDR2: MDHEN, SYDVKM. The V and J ends lost 5 bases and 4 bases respectively, with 33 bases between them. The CDR3 spells CASSAVIRGQGSSGRYNEQFF. DNA of the CDR3: TGTGCCAGCAGTGCCGTTATCCGGGGACAGGGGTCTAGCGGGAGGTACAATGAGCAGTTCTTC.

Comments on this clonotype: A much larger clone sits a single nucleotide away, making a read error possible. The rearrangement links TRBV25-1 to TRBJ2-1, with D hard to call. CDR3 size: 14 residues. CDR1 and CDR2 (germline): MGHDK, SYGVNS. The V end lost 5 bases, the J end lost 3 bases, and 11 bases lay between the germline ends. CDR3 sequence (DNA): TGTGCCAGCAGTCGTGGTTCCGACTACAATGAGCAGTTCTTC. This sequence encodes CASSRGSDYNEQFF.

This clonotype was found many times. The rearrangement links TRBV28 to TRBJ2-3; D uncertain. CDR1 and CDR2 from the germline V gene are MDHEN and SYDVKM. This CDR3 has 14 residues. V was cut by 3 bases and J by 0 bases, with 7 bases left in between. In DNA form, the CDR3 reads TGTGCCAGCAGTTTCCGCAGGAGCACAGATACGCAGTATTTT. It encodes CASSFRRSTDTQYF.